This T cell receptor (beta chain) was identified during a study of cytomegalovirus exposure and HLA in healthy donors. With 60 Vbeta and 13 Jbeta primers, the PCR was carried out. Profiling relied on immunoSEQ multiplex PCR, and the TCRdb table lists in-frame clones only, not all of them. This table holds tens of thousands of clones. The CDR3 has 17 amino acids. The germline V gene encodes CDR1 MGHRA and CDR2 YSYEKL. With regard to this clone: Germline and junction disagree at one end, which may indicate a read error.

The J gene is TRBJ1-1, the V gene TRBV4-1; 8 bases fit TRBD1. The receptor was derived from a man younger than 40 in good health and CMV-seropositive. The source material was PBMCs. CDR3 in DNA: TGCGCCAGCAGCCAAGATCTGGGACAGGTGATGAACACTGAAGATTTCTTT. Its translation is CASSQDLGQVMNTEDFF.